This entry describes one T cell receptor (beta chain). Its antigen is not known. The data originate from a study of CD8+CD57+ T cells in acquired aplastic anemia. About the study: DNA recovered from sorted CD4+ and CD8+ cells had a mean of approximately 3 ug. Notes on the study in general: Patients shared about 30 CD8+ CDR3 sequences with controls.

Genomic DNA, serving as template, underwent TCR beta VDJ and CDR3 profiling. TCRdb used MiXCR to reprocess the reads, holding one entry per CDR3 protein. The sample lists some 200,000 distinct CDR3 sequences, over 40% occurring once. Before being chosen for sequencing, patients had shown CD8+CD57+ cell expansion by flow cytometry. Patients, without exception, had severe acquired aplastic anemia. Sampling of blood occurred while the patients had still received no therapy. This receptor was obtained from a human donor with aplastic anemia. Source material: sorted CD4+, CD8+, or CD8+CD57+ T cells (not recorded which) from PBMCs.

The chain's CDR3 is CSVSSGGDTQYF. Here the CDR3 DNA reads TGCAGCGTTTCTAGCGGGGGAGATACGCAGTATTTT. This chain links TRBV29-1 with TRBJ2-3; 10 bases align to TRBD2. V lost 5 bases, J lost 5 bases, and 1 base stayed unmatched. Germline assignment: CDR1 SQVTM and CDR2 ANQGSEA. The CDR3 is 12 residues long.